This T cell receptor beta chain appears in the sequencing data of a study of cytomegalovirus exposure and HLA in healthy donors. Study-wide results and caveats: Reportedly, HLA-A and HLA-B alleles of most subjects were accurately predicted from TCR beta. The records held CMV serostatus as the only immune exposure information. Researchers reported from a later analysis that most CMV-associated TCR beta chains appeared HLA-restricted.

Remarks on this clone: What it binds is not known.

The study ran its PCR with 60 Vbeta and 13 Jbeta primers. Generated by immunoSEQ multiplex PCR, the TCRdb table keeps only in-frame clones and is missing some. Among some 130,000 clones listed, less than 80% were seen once. Germline values: CDR1 MNHEY, CDR2 SMNVEV (reference sequence). Trimming left V 7 bases short and J 0 bases short, with 16 bases between. CDR3 length: 15 amino acids. Input material: PBMCs. This receptor was identified in a female donor in good health and CMV-seropositive. The chain couples TRBV27 to TRBJ2-7; the D gene is possibly TRBD1 (6 bases). CDR3 region: CASKASGQHSYEQYF. CDR3 bases: TGTGCCAGCAAAGCCTCGGGACAACACTCCTACGAGCAGTACTTC.